This TCR beta chain was recovered during a study of cytomegalovirus exposure and HLA in healthy donors. This clone was found a few times. Researchers ran the PCR with 60 Vbeta and 13 Jbeta primers. Measured with immunoSEQ multiplex PCR; TCRdb has only the in-frame clones, and not every one. The data contain around 110,000 clones, around 60% of them singletons. CDR3 length: 14 amino acids. The V and J ends lost 0 bases and 9 bases respectively, with 12 bases between them. Per germline, CDR1 LGHNA and CDR2 YNFKEQ. Sequenced sample: PBMCs. This clonotype originated in a woman in her forties in good health and CMV-seropositive. This sequence joins TRBV4-2 and TRBJ1-5; D unclear. The CDR3 DNA reads TGTGCCAGCAGCCAAGATAACTTCCTACGGCCCCAGCATTTT. Its translation is CASSQDNFLRPQHF.